This TCR beta chain was identified in a study of T cells expressing NK-cell markers. Germline loops: CDR1 LGHDT, CDR2 YNNKEL (reference sequence). The CDR3 extends over 14 amino acids. TCRdb reprocessed the 5' RACE reads and stores each CDR3 protein as one record, lacking DNA. The sample data list some 440,000 distinct CDR3 sequences. This TCR derives from a woman aged 50 to 65 in good health. Sequences were obtained from blood T cells: a sorted CD56 or NKG2C T cell subset, CD4+ or CD8+ T cells, or bulk PBMC T cells (not recorded which). The chain couples TRBV3-1 to TRBJ2-1; with no DNA, the TCRdb D assignment of TRBD2 cannot be verified. CDR3 amino acids: CASILREGLGEQFF.